These 15 T cell receptor beta chains were all obtained from the same sample, sequenced in a study of blood T cells in healthy people across ages. Next came a second PCR, run for roughly 7 to 12 cycles, which used a sample-barcoded 5' primer along with a J-beta primer mix. TCRdb re-called the 5' RACE reads with MiXCR, one entry per CDR3 protein. There are about 1.6 million distinct CDR3 sequences in the sample; about 31% occur only once, and about 11% lies in the top ten. Source material: blood. These TCRs come from a woman between 25 and 40 years old in good health.

The CDR3: CASKVLAGGQETQYF. In nucleotides, the CDR3 is TGTGCCAGCAAGGTTTTAGCGGGGGGCCAAGAGACCCAGTACTTC. The chain couples TRBV12-3 or TRBV12-4 to TRBJ2-5, with 10 bases that match TRBD2. The CDR3 is made up of 15 amino acids. V lost 7 bases, J lost 1 base, and 6 bases stayed unmatched.

This clonotype was observed a handful of times. V is TRBV29-1 and J is TRBJ1-1, with unresolved D. In germline, CDR1 is SQVTM, CDR2 ANQGSEA. Deletions cut 8 bases from V and 4 bases from J, with 17 bases between. The CDR3 sequence is 13 residues long. The CDR3 region has the DNA TGCAGCCTATCCCTGGGAGGGTCCACTGAAGCTTTCTTT. Translation gives CSLSLGGSTEAFF.

This clonotype came up a few times. The V call is TRBV6-2 or TRBV6-3, the J call TRBJ1-1; D gene uncertain. Trimming took 6 bases from V and 1 from J, leaving 15 bases between them. This CDR3 has 15 amino acids. The germline gives CDR1 MNHEY, CDR2 SVGEGT. The CDR3 DNA follows: TGTGCCAGCAGACAGCGTGGACTGGGGAACACTGAAGCTTTCTTT. It codes for CASRQRGLGNTEAFF.

V gene TRBV20-1 combines with J gene TRBJ2-7; 14 bases are shared with TRBD2. V shed 6 bases, J shed 2 bases, and the junction held 9 bases outside the gene matches. Germline-derived CDR1 and CDR2 are DFQATT and SNEGSKA (reference sequence). This CDR3 has 16 amino acids. The CDR3 reads CSASLGLAGVAYEQYF. The CDR3 DNA follows: TGCAGTGCGAGCTTGGGACTAGCGGGAGTCGCCTACGAGCAGTACTTC.

The genes are TRBV9 and TRBJ2-7, with TRBD2 as a possible D gene (5 bases). Germline CDR1 reads SGDLS; CDR2 reads YYNGEE. Trimming took 3 bases from V and 2 from J, leaving 12 bases between them. The CDR3 has 14 residues. CDR3 loop: CASSASGDTYEQYF. The CDR3 bases are TGTGCCAGCAGCGCGAGCGGAGATACCTACGAGCAGTACTTC.

This clonotype was observed a handful of times. The junction departs from germline at one end; a sequencing error may be responsible. The CDR3 nucleotides are TGTGCCGGCAGCAGGGGGGAGGATAGTGAAGCTTTCTTT. This encodes CAGSRGEDSEAFF. V usage is TRBV7-9 and J usage is TRBJ1-1; 7 nucleotides line up with TRBD1. Germline CDR1 SEHNR, CDR2 FQNEAQ (reference sequence). The CDR3 consists of 13 residues.

The chain employs TRBV5-1 and TRBJ2-3; 8 bases agree with TRBD2. The CDR3 is made up of 17 amino acids. Germline values: CDR1 SGHRS, CDR2 YFSETQ. V lost 0 bases to trimming and J lost 5 bases; unmatched junction nucleotides: 11. The CDR3 DNA reads TGCGCCAGCAGCTTGGCACTAGCGGTTACACGGGGAGATACGCAGTATTTT. Protein sequence: CASSLALAVTRGDTQYF.

The chain has TRBV6-2 or TRBV6-3 and TRBJ2-5; TRBD2 matches 7 bases. The CDR3 has 17 amino acids. Unmatched junction bases numbered 9, after V lost 2 bases and J lost 0 bases. Germline CDR1 is MNHEY and CDR2 is SVGEGT. CDR3 region: CASSYGSGTKYQETQYF. CDR3 DNA: TGTGCCAGCAGTTACGGTTCCGGGACTAAGTACCAAGAGACCCAGTACTTC.

This clonotype was detected ten times or more. The chain carries TRBV12-3 or TRBV12-4 and TRBJ2-3; TRBD1 or TRBD2 may be the D gene (5 bases each). The CDR3 covers 12 residues. Trimming left V 6 bases short and J 1 base short, with 5 bases between. The CDR3 is CASRGGTDTQYF. In nucleotides, the CDR3 is TGTGCCAGCAGGGGGGGCACAGATACGCAGTATTTT.

This clonotype was counted at least ten times. V and J are TRBV29-1 and TRBJ2-7; TRBD1 agrees at 10 bases. From germline, CDR1 is SQVTM and CDR2 ANQGSEA. This CDR3 region has 13 residues. J gave up 3 bases and V 7 bases, and 6 bases lay outside the gene matches. CDR3 sequence: CSATGTGDYEQYF. Written as DNA, the CDR3 is TGCAGCGCCACCGGGACAGGGGACTACGAGCAGTACTTC.

This clonotype was seen more than once but under ten times. The chain couples TRBV10-3 to TRBJ2-7; the match to TRBD2 covers 9 bases. Germline V gene data show CDR1 as ENHRY and CDR2 as SYGVKD. The CDR3 runs to 13 residues. V lost 10 bases and J lost 2; bases outside the gene matches: 6. The CDR3: CATLAGLTYEQYF. The CDR3 nucleotides are TGTGCCACCCTAGCGGGATTGACCTACGAGCAGTACTTC.

The gene calls are TRBV7-9 and TRBJ2-7; 9 bases match TRBD1. Trimming at V came to 5 bases and at J to 3 bases, leaving 5 bases not matched to a gene. Germline assignment: CDR1 SEHNR and CDR2 FQNEAQ (reference sequence). The CDR3 consists of 14 residues. CDR3 loop: CASSPMTGGYEQYF. DNA of the CDR3: TGTGCCAGCAGCCCTATGACAGGGGGCTACGAGCAGTACTTC.

In the case of this clonotype: This CDR3 fails to terminate in the conserved phenylalanine or tryptophan, so it likely reflects a read error. This rearrangement joins TRBV6-5 to TRBJ2-1; 8 nucleotides agree with TRBD2. Trimming at V came to 0 bases and at J to 7 bases, leaving 14 bases not matched to a gene. This CDR3 comprises 18 residues. The germline gives CDR1 MNHEY, CDR2 SVGAGI. The CDR3, as DNA: TGTGCCAGCAGTTACTCGATAGTCTACAGCGGGGGCGATAATGAGCAGTTCGTC. The encoded protein is CASSYSIVYSGGDNEQFV.

The V and J genes are TRBV9 and TRBJ1-6; D remains unclear. CDR1 is SGDLS and CDR2 is YYNGEE in the germline V gene. The CDR3 consists of 12 residues. Trimming left V 3 bases short and J 5 bases short, with 3 bases between. The CDR3 sequence is CASSANNSPLHF. Written as DNA, the CDR3 is TGTGCCAGCAGCGCCAATAATTCACCCCTCCACTTT.

This clonotype has just a few counts. The V gene is TRBV6-2 or TRBV6-3, the J gene TRBJ1-5; no reliable D call. The CDR3 has 15 amino acids. Trimming took 4 bases from V and 6 from J, leaving 16 bases between them. The germline V gene encodes CDR1 MNHEY and CDR2 SVGEGT. In DNA form, the CDR3 reads TGTGCCAGCAGTTTGGGCACCCTACGGGGTCAGCCCCAGCATTTT. This translates into CASSLGTLRGQPQHF.